This TCR beta chain was profiled in a study of T cell responses to AZD1222 COVID-19 vaccine. Study-wide findings and caveats: Donors in the cohort were predominantly white British and more often female, and clonal diversity was possibly underestimated.

Libraries were prepared by immunoSEQ multiplex PCR; TCRdb keeps only in-frame clonotypes and omits some of them. In the table there are about 110,000 clones, 70% to 90% of which are singletons. CDR1 and CDR2 (germline): KGHDR, SFDVKD. The ends lost 4 bases at V and 0 bases at J; junction bases unmatched: 0. This CDR3 has 15 residues. This clone has just a few counts. No antigen is known for it. This TCR derives from an adult in good health. The rearrangement links TRBV24-1 to TRBJ2-2; 8 bases are shared with TRBD1. Sequences were derived from peripheral blood, sampled on day 0 of AZD1222 vaccination. CDR3 coding DNA: TGTGCCACCAGTGAACAGGGGGCGAACACCGGGGAGCTGTTTTTT. Protein product: CATSEQGANTGELFF.